The 4 T cell receptor beta chains presented below share a single source sample, sequenced in a study of T cells in Graves' hyperthyroidism and ophthalmopathy. RNA transcripts served as the template for amplifying TCR beta CDR3 regions. The TCR CDR3 was amplified in a first-round RT-PCR using the HTBI primer set. MiXCR, applied by TCRdb to the multiplex PCR reads, yields one record per CDR3 protein. The table records fewer than 650,000 distinct CDR3 sequences, roughly 15% of them present only once. Sequencing was carried out using blood. The origin of the receptors is a woman aged 35 to 49 with Graves' ophthalmopathy.

This clonotype was counted ten times or more. It may be a read error: a sequence one base away is much more abundant. DNA of the CDR3: TGTGCCAGCAGTAAAGCCTCATCTAACTATGGCTACACCTTC. Residues: CASSKASSNYGYTF. The V and J genes are TRBV6-1 and TRBJ1-2; the D is unclear. CDR1 and CDR2 from the germline V gene are MNHNS and SASEGT. The CDR3 loop spans 14 amino acids.

This clonotype occurred a few times. This chain's CDR3 is CASSPIGNQQETQYF. In DNA form, the CDR3 reads TGTGCCAGCAGCCCGATCGGGAATCAACAAGAGACCCAGTACTTC. The rearrangement joins TRBV7-3 to TRBJ2-5; perhaps TRBD2 as D (5 bases). Germline V gene lookup returns CDR1 SGHTA and CDR2 FQGTGA. Trimming removed 5 bases from V and 2 bases from J, with 15 bases in between. The CDR3 runs to 15 residues.

This clonotype was counted only a few times. V usage is TRBV20-1 and J usage is TRBJ2-7; 8 bases are shared with TRBD1. CDR1 is DFQATT and CDR2 is SNEGSKA in the germline V gene (reference sequence). V shed 4 bases, J shed 2 bases, and the junction held 7 bases outside the gene matches. This CDR3 has 14 amino acids. As DNA, the CDR3 is TGCAGTGCTACAGACAGGGGTTGGACCTACGAGCAGTACTTC. It translates to CSATDRGWTYEQYF.

This clonotype has at least ten counts. The chain recombines TRBV6-5 with TRBJ1-2; tentatively, D is TRBD1 (6 bases). CDR1 and CDR2 (germline): MNHEY, SVGAGI. This CDR3 has 16 amino acids. Trimming cost V 4 bases and J 8 bases, with 23 bases left between them. In nucleotides, the CDR3 is TGTGCCAGCAGTTTACAAGCAGGGGATTTACCGGGGGGCTACACCTTC. The encoded protein is CASSLQAGDLPGGYTF.